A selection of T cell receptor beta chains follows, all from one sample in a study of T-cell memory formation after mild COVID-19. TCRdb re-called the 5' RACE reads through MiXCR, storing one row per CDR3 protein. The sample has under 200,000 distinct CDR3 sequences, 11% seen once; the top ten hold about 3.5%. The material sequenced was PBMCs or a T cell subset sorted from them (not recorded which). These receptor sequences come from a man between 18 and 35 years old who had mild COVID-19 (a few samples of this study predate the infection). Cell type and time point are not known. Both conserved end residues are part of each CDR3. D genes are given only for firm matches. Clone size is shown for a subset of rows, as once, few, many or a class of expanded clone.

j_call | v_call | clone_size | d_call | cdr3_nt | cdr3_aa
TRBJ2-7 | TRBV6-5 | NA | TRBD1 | TGTGCCAGCAGTACAGGGGGCGAGCAGTACTTC | CASSTGGEQYF
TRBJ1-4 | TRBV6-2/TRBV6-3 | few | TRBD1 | TGTGCCAGCAGTTACGGGACAGGGGGATTTTTTGGCGCTAATGAAAAACTGTTTTTT | CASSYGTGGFFGANEKLFF
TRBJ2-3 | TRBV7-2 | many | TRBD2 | TGTGCCAGCAGCCTCCCCTGGGGCGGGGGTACAGATACGCAGTATTTT | CASSLPWGGGTDTQYF
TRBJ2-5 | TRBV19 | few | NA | TGTGCCAGTAGTATTCGAGACCCAGAGACCCAGTACTTC | CASSIRDPETQYF
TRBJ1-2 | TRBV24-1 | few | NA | TGTGCCACCAGTCGGGGGACGAACTATGGCTACACCTTC | CATSRGTNYGYTF
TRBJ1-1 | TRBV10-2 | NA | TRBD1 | TGCGCCAGCAGTGAGTCTAGGGGGCTTGAAGCTTTCTTT | CASSESRGLEAFF
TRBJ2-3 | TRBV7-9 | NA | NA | TGTGCTAGCGGCACAGATACGCAGTATTTT | CASGTDTQYF
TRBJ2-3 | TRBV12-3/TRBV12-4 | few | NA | TGTGCCAGCAGCAAACTCGGGGGTTCCACAGATACGCAGTATTTT | CASSKLGGSTDTQYF
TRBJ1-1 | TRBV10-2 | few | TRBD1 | TGCGCCAGCAGGCCCGGGACAGGCCGAGGTCCTGAAGCTTTCTTT | CASRPGTGRGPEAFF
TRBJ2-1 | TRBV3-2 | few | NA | TGTGCCAGCAGCCAAGATTTGCATGAGCAGTTCTTC | CASSQDLHEQFF
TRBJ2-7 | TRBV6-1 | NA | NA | TGTGCCAGCAGTGGGTGGGCGGAGTCCTACGAGCAGTACTTC | CASSGWAESYEQYF
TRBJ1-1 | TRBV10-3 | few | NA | TGTGCCATCAGTGGGCCGAACACTGAAGCTTTCTTT | CAISGPNTEAFF
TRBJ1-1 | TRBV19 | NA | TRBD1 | TGTGCCAGTAGTACCCAAGGACAGGGGTTGGCTTTCTTT | CASSTQGQGLAFF
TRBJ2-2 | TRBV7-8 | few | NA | TGTGCCAGCAGACAAGTCGGCACCGGGGAGCTGTTTTTT | CASRQVGTGELFF
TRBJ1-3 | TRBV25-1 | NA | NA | TGTGCCAGCAGTGAATATAATCGGCGCAACACCATATATTTT | CASSEYNRRNTIYF
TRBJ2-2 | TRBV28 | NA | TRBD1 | TGTGCCAGCAAGGTGACAGGGGGCACCGGGGAGCTGTTTTTT | CASKVTGGTGELFF
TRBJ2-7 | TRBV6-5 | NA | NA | TGTGCCAGCAGCTCACCCGACCAGGGTACCTACGAGCAGTACTTC | CASSSPDQGTYEQYF
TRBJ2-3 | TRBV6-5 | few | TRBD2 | TGTGCCAGCAGTTTCACACTAGCGCGCAGCACAGATACGCAGTATTTT | CASSFTLARSTDTQYF
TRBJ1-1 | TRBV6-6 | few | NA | TGTGCCGGCAGGGGTCCCAACACTGAAGCTTTCTTT | CAGRGPNTEAFF
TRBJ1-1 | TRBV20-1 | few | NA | TGCAGTGCTAGGAAGGGGCGAACTGAAGCTTTCTTT | CSARKGRTEAFF
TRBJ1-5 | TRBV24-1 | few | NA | TGTGCCACCAACCGGGACGGCGGGGGGCCCCAGCATTTT | CATNRDGGGPQHF
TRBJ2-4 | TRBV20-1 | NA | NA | TGCAGTGCTACGCAGGGATTTGCCAAAAACATTCAGTACTTC | CSATQGFAKNIQYF
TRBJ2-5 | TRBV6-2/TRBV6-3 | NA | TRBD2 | TGTGCCAGCAGCCGTGGACTAGGGTACCAAGAGACCCAGTACTTC | CASSRGLGYQETQYF
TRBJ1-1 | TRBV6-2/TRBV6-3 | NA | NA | TGTGCCAGCACCCATCCCCGAGGGAACACTGAAGCTTTCTTT | CASTHPRGNTEAFF
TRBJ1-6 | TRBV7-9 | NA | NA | TGTGCCAGCAGCGCGTATCGGAAAAGCTCCTATAATTCACCCCTCCACTTT | CASSAYRKSSYNSPLHF
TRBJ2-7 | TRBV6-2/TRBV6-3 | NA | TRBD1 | TGTGCCAGCAGGACAGGGGGCGTATACGAGCAGTACTTC | CASRTGGVYEQYF